The present entry profiles one TCR beta chain with its context. Its antigen remains unknown. This table comes from immunoSEQ multiplex PCR, and its TCRdb copy is limited to in-frame clones, with some not included. The table lists about 97,000 clones, about nine tenths of them singletons. This sample is drawn from a study of graft-versus-host responses after intestinal transplantation. Looking at the study overall: Among the recipients, transplants were multivisceral, liver-intestinal, or isolated intestinal. All recipients got anti-thymocyte globulin induction, then tacrolimus and steroids for three to four years. The study's findings and limits: GvH clones appeared in recipient marrow, some first in ileum or blood. Graft-versus-host to host-versus-graft clonal ratios in allografts were high in patients with graft-donor T cell macrochimerism.

Germline V CDR1 and CDR2: SGHRS, YFSETQ. The CDR3 has 14 residues. The V end lost 2 bases, the J end lost 5 bases, and 14 bases lay between the germline ends. The receptor's source is a human donor who was the organ donor for an intestinal transplant. Sequences were derived from unstimulated CD8+ T cells sorted from spleen or lymph node cells, sampled before transplant. V usage is TRBV5-1 and J usage is TRBJ2-7; weak D call: TRBD1 (7 bases). CDR3 in amino acids: CASSFEIRGDEQYF. The CDR3 DNA reads TGCGCCAGCAGCTTTGAGATCAGGGGGGACGAGCAGTACTTC.